Below are 6 T cell receptor beta chains sequenced from a single sample in a study of blood T cells in healthy people across ages. A J-beta primer mix and a sample-barcoded 5' primer were used in a second PCR of roughly 7 to 12 cycles. MiXCR, applied by TCRdb to the 5' RACE reads, yields one record per CDR3 protein. Here the sample spans around 900,000 distinct CDR3 sequences, roughly 26% being singletons. The sequenced sample consisted of blood. The source of these receptors is a woman over 75 in good health.

This clonotype has more than one count but fewer than ten. The rearrangement joins TRBV11-2 to TRBJ2-7; 8 bases fit TRBD1. The assigned J gene may be wrong: the sequence end matches TRBJ2-1 better. This CDR3 is 15 amino acids long. Germline values: CDR1 SGHAT, CDR2 FQNNGV. The CDR3 DNA reads as TGTGCCAGCAGAATGGCCGGGACAGGAAAAGAGACCCAGTTCTTC. Its translation: CASRMAGTGKETQFF.

The chain uses TRBV4-1 and TRBJ1-2; TRBD1 aligns across 8 bases. Germline CDR1 MGHRA, CDR2 YSYEKL. Losses at the gene ends were 0 bases for V and 6 bases for J; bases not matched to a gene: 15. The CDR3 spans 18 residues. CDR3 bases: TGCGCCAGCAGCCAAGAGCCCTTTGGACAGGGAGATTATCATGGCTACACCTTC. Residues: CASSQEPFGQGDYHGYTF.

This chain connects TRBV28 to TRBJ1-4, with D perhaps TRBD1 (6 bases). CDR3 length equals 15 residues. V lost 7 bases, J lost 3 bases, and 15 bases lay in between. CDR1 is MDHEN and CDR2 is SYDVKM in the germline V gene. The CDR3 loop is CASKRRGIANEKLFF. CDR3 nucleotide sequence: TGTGCCAGCAAGCGTAGGGGGATAGCTAATGAAAAACTGTTTTTT.

This clonotype was seen repeatedly, ten times or more. The chain recombines TRBV6-1 with TRBJ2-7; D possibly matches TRBD1 or TRBD2 (5 bases each). Germline CDR1 reads MNHNS; CDR2 reads SASEGT. This CDR3 comprises 14 residues. CDR3 coding DNA: TGTGGCACCCGGGGCGGCCAAAATCTTTACGAGCAGTACTTC. It is translated as CGTRGGQNLYEQYF.

The genes are TRBV4-1 and TRBJ1-6; 8 bases line up with TRBD1. The germline V gene encodes CDR1 MGHRA and CDR2 YSYEKL. This CDR3 is built from 15 residues. The V and J ends lost 1 base and 9 bases, in that order; junction bases with no gene match: 5. The CDR3 reads CASSQVQGDGSPLHF. CDR3 sequence (DNA): TGCGCCAGCAGCCAAGTACAGGGGGATGGTTCACCCCTCCACTTT.

This clonotype was detected only a few times. The chain employs TRBV18 and TRBJ2-3; tentatively, D is TRBD1 (6 bases). Germline lookup yields CDR1 KGHSH and CDR2 LQKENI. The CDR3 totals 16 residues. V lost 1 base, J lost 2 bases, and 13 bases lay in between. The CDR3 nucleotides read TGTGCCAGCTCACCACTTGAGACAGGACACACAGATACGCAGTATTTT. This encodes CASSPLETGHTDTQYF.